The 29 T cell receptor beta chains reported below all come from one sample, sequenced in a study of human T cells and chemical hapten exposure. TCRdb itself ran the RACE reads through MiXCR, one entry per CDR3 protein. The sample carries 330,000 or so distinct CDR3 sequences, about 6.9% recorded once. Documented time point: patch test 2, 6 weeks after DPC sensitization. The treatment: therapeutic diphenylcyclopropenone sensitization with weekly scalp DPC. The input for sequencing was whole blood, taken in connection with sensitization to the hapten diphenylcyclopropenone (DPC). The receptors derive from a woman aged 18-35 years with alopecia areata. Some clones in this sample may be carry-over from other donors' samples.

This clonotype turned up a few times. The chain joins TRBV7-9 to TRBJ1-4, with D unresolved. The CDR3 is 14 amino acids. Germline V gene lookup returns CDR1 SEHNR and CDR2 FQNEAQ (reference sequence). Between the trimmed V and J ends, which lost 0 bases and 5 bases, there was a span of 7 bases. For the CDR3, the DNA is TGTGCCAGCAGCTTAGCGGTCTTAAATGAAAAACTGTTTTTT. It specifies CASSLAVLNEKLFF.

There are a few counts of this clonotype. The chain's CDR3 is CASSPRTATDTQYF. CDR3 DNA sequence: TGTGCCAGCAGTCCGAGGACAGCCACAGATACGCAGTATTTT. The chain carries TRBV28 and TRBJ2-3, with a tentative D call TRBD1 (6 bases). V shed 5 bases and J shed 2 bases, with 11 bases lying between them. This CDR3 is built from 14 residues. The germline gives CDR1 MDHEN, CDR2 SYDVKM.

There are a few counts of this clonotype. The V gene is TRBV25-1, the J gene TRBJ2-2; possible D gene TRBD1, 6 bases. The CDR3 is 14 amino acids. CDR1 is MGHDK, CDR2 SYGVNS, per germline. V lost 6 bases, J lost 3 bases, and 11 bases lay in between. Here the CDR3 DNA reads TGTGCCAGCAGGGAAAACAGGGACACCGGGGAGCTGTTTTTT. It codes for CASRENRDTGELFF. Full variable domain (rest looked up from reference TRBV25-1 and TRBJ2-2): EADIYQTPRYLVIGTGKKITLECSQTMGHDKMYWYQQDPGMELHLIHYSYGVNSTEKGDLSSESTVSRIRTEHFPLTLESARPSHTSQYLCASRENRDTGELFFGEGSRLTVL.

The table lists this clonotype with many counts. V gene TRBV6-4 combines with J gene TRBJ1-1; no firm D call. The V gene lost 5 bases and the J gene lost 3 bases, with 16 bases spanning the gap. CDR3 length: 15 amino acids. Germline loops: CDR1 MRHNA, CDR2 SNTAGT. Here the CDR3 reads CASSPLGGSDTEAFF. In DNA form, the CDR3 reads TGTGCCAGCAGTCCCCTAGGAGGTTCCGACACTGAAGCTTTCTTT.

This clonotype was observed many times. This chain uses TRBV6-2 or TRBV6-3 with TRBJ1-1; D uncertain. The CDR3 has 14 amino acids. Germline assignment: CDR1 MNHEY and CDR2 SVGEGT. Trimming took off 2 bases at V and 0 bases at J, with 7 bases between the two ends. The CDR3 coding sequence is TGTGCCAGCAGTTACCTGGCTCTGAACACTGAAGCTTTCTTT. Its translation is CASSYLALNTEAFF.

The chain uses TRBV10-3 and TRBJ1-1; D uncertain. Trimming stripped 10 bases from V and 1 base from J, with 7 bases between. CDR1 ENHRY and CDR2 SYGVKD come from the germline V gene. The CDR3 is 11 amino acids. In DNA form, the CDR3 reads TGTGCCACGCGACAGAACACTGAAGCTTTCTTT. Its translation: CATRQNTEAFF.

This clonotype was observed a handful of times. The rearrangement uses TRBV5-4 and TRBJ2-5; TRBD1 aligns across 7 bases. The V and J ends lost 4 bases and 5 bases, in that order; junction bases with no gene match: 11. The germline gives CDR1 SGHNT, CDR2 YYREEE (reference sequence). There are 15 residues in the CDR3. CDR3 DNA sequence: TGTGCCAGCAGCCCGACAGGGCGGCGCTTGGAGACCCAGTACTTC. Protein sequence: CASSPTGRRLETQYF.

The sample holds a few counts of this clonotype. The chain combines TRBV24-1 with TRBJ2-1; 8 positions agree with TRBD2. The CDR3 totals 15 residues. Germline loops: CDR1 KGHDR, CDR2 SFDVKD. V lost 9 bases to trimming and J lost 8 bases; unmatched junction nucleotides: 14. Here the CDR3 DNA reads TGTGCCACCCACGGCCGCGGGGGGATTAAGGATGAGCAGTTCTTC. Translation: CATHGRGGIKDEQFF.

This clonotype was observed many times. The chain is built from TRBV5-1 and TRBJ1-1; the match to TRBD1 covers 9 bases. V shed 7 bases and J 3 bases; nucleotides not matched to a gene: 4. Per the germline V gene, CDR1 is SGHRS and CDR2 is YFSETQ. The CDR3 is made up of 13 amino acids. The DNA of the CDR3 is TGCGCCAGCTCGGGACAGGGATACACTGAAGCTTTCTTT. It yields the protein CASSGQGYTEAFF.

This clonotype was counted at least ten times. This chain links TRBV5-1 with TRBJ1-2, with D possibly being TRBD1 (6 bases). The CDR3 has 15 amino acids. The germline CDR1 and CDR2 sequences are SGHRS and YFSETQ. V was shortened by 4 bases and J by 3 bases, with 16 bases between the two germline ends. CDR3 DNA sequence: TGCGCCAGCAGCGAGCCAGGACAGACCTACTATGGCTACACCTTC. Its translation is CASSEPGQTYYGYTF. The variable domain in full, with the rest retrieved from reference TRBV5-1 and TRBJ1-2, is KAGVTQTPRYLIKTRGQQVTLSCSPISGHRSVSWYQQTPGQGLQFLFEYFSETQRNKGNFPGRFSGRQFSNSRSEMNVSTLELGDSALYLCASSEPGQTYYGYTFGSGTRLTVV.

There are many counts of this clonotype. The rearrangement joins TRBV20-1 to TRBJ1-5; D gene unclear. Looked up from germline, CDR1 is DFQATT and CDR2 is SNEGSKA (reference sequence). Trimming left V 5 bases short and J 3 bases short, with 11 bases between. This CDR3 has 13 amino acids. The CDR3 DNA reads as TGCAGTGCTCTGGGCAGCCCCAATCAGCCCCAGCATTTT. Translating gives CSALGSPNQPQHF.

The rearrangement joins TRBV4-3 to TRBJ1-2; the match to TRBD1 covers 10 bases. V gave up 0 bases and J gave up 7 bases; unmatched junction bases: 5. The germline V gene has CDR1 LGHNA and CDR2 YSLEER. The CDR3 is 15 amino acids. The DNA of the CDR3 is TGCGCCAGCAGCCAAGATCCGGGACAGGGGTCTGGCTACACCTTC. It specifies CASSQDPGQGSGYTF.

This clonotype was picked up many times. The V call is TRBV18, the J call TRBJ1-5; D is perhaps TRBD1 (5 bases). The CDR3 is 16 residues long. The germline gives CDR1 KGHSH, CDR2 LQKENI. V lost 5 bases to trimming and J lost 6 bases, with 20 bases between them. In nucleotides, the CDR3 is TGTGCCAGCTCATCCCTGGGGCCCAGGGAGCGTCAGCCCCAGCATTTT. This translates into CASSSLGPRERQPQHF.

In its sample, this clonotype was seen a few times. The gene calls are TRBV6-5 and TRBJ2-3; 9 bases map to TRBD1. Germline-derived CDR1 and CDR2 are MNHEY and SVGAGI. The junction had 4 bases not matched to a gene; V was cut back by 2 bases and J by 7 bases. The length of the CDR3 is 14 residues. The chain's CDR3 is CASSYLDRGYTQYF. DNA for the CDR3: TGTGCCAGCAGTTACCTGGACAGGGGCTATACGCAGTATTTT.

This clonotype was counted at least ten times. This CDR3 is CASSQEAGATEAFF. DNA for the CDR3: TGCGCCAGCAGCCAAGAGGCAGGGGCCACTGAAGCTTTCTTT. The chain uses TRBV4-3 and TRBJ1-1; maybe TRBD1 (6 bases). V lost 0 bases to trimming and J lost 4 bases, with 9 bases between them. Germline CDR1 is LGHNA and CDR2 is YSLEER. CDR3 size: 14 residues.

In its sample, this clonotype was seen many times. This CDR3 reads CASSMTSSDTQYF. The DNA for the CDR3 is TGTGCCAGCAGCATGACTAGCTCAGATACGCAGTATTTT. V gene TRBV7-2 combines with J gene TRBJ2-3, with 7 bases matching TRBD2. After removal of 5 bases from V and 4 bases from J, the junction contained 3 bases not matched to a gene. This CDR3 comprises 13 residues. In germline, CDR1 is SGHTA, CDR2 FQGNSA.

This rearrangement joins TRBV10-3 to TRBJ2-1; D might be TRBD1 (7 bases). V gave up 9 bases and J gave up 10 bases, with 16 bases separating them. Per the germline V gene, CDR1 is ENHRY and CDR2 is SYGVKD. The CDR3 is 12 amino acids. The CDR3 bases are TGTGCCATTGGGGGGACAGCGGACGAGCAGTTCTTC. Its translation is CAIGGTADEQFF.

The chain has TRBV6-6 and TRBJ2-3; D gene unclear. V was pared by 0 bases and J by 4 bases, with 8 bases between. CDR1 MNHNY and CDR2 SVGAGI come from the germline V gene (reference sequence). The length of the CDR3 is 14 residues. The CDR3 DNA reads TGTGCCAGCAGTTACTCCCGGGTGTCAGATACGCAGTATTTT. Protein sequence: CASSYSRVSDTQYF.

This chain uses TRBV3-1 with TRBJ1-6; 11 bases agree with TRBD1. The germline V gene has CDR1 LGHDT and CDR2 YNNKEL (reference sequence). The trim removed 0 bases at V and 9 bases at J, leaving 1 base unmatched. There are 15 residues in the CDR3. The CDR3 loop reads CASSQEDRGPSPLHF. For the CDR3, the DNA is TGTGCCAGCAGCCAAGAGGACAGGGGGCCTTCACCCCTCCACTTT. The whole variable domain, remainder taken from reference TRBV3-1 and TRBJ1-6, is DTAVSQTPKYLVTQMGNDKSIKCEQNLGHDTMYWYKQDSKKFLKIMFSYNNKELIINETVPNRFSPKSPDKAHLNLHINSLELGDSAVYFCASSQEDRGPSPLHFGNGTRLTVT.

This clonotype was detected a few times. The V gene is TRBV6-2 or TRBV6-3, the J gene TRBJ2-1; 9 bases match TRBD1. The CDR3 runs 13 residues. Per germline, CDR1 MNHEY and CDR2 SVGEGT. With V trimmed by 4 bases and J by 8 bases, 3 bases remained unmatched. Here the CDR3 DNA reads TGTGCCAGCAGTTGGGACAGGGACTATGAGCAGTTCTTC. It encodes CASSWDRDYEQFF.

The rearrangement links TRBV12-3 or TRBV12-4 to TRBJ2-5; no definite D call. CDR3 size: 14 residues. Between the trimmed V and J ends, which lost 3 bases and 5 bases, there was a span of 13 bases. The CDR3 DNA sequence: TGTGCCAGCAGTTTCTCTTCTTGGAGCGAGACCCAGTACTTC. Amino acids: CASSFSSWSETQYF.

The CDR3 is CASSQNRAGQETQYF. In DNA, the CDR3 is TGTGCCAGCAGCCAGAATAGGGCGGGTCAAGAGACCCAGTACTTC. This chain links TRBV12-3 or TRBV12-4 with TRBJ2-5, with D maybe TRBD2 (5 bases). V was shortened by 6 bases and J by 2 bases, with 16 bases between the two germline ends. This CDR3 region has 15 residues.

This clonotype was counted at least ten times. The chain combines TRBV28 with TRBJ1-3, with 7 bases that match TRBD1. CDR1 is MDHEN and CDR2 is SYDVKM in the germline V gene. The CDR3 is made up of 16 amino acids. After removal of 2 bases from V and 2 bases from J, the junction contained 6 bases not matched to a gene. The CDR3 bases are TGTGCCAGCAGTTTAAGGACAGGAGGACCTGGAAACACCATATATTTT. Its translation is CASSLRTGGPGNTIYF.

V and J are TRBV12-3 or TRBV12-4 and TRBJ1-2; 7 positions agree with TRBD1. The trim removed 6 bases at V and 3 bases at J, leaving 13 bases unmatched. The CDR3 runs 16 residues. The CDR3 nucleotides are TGTGCCAGCAGCCCGGATGACAGGGCCTTATACTATGGCTACACCTTC. Its translation is CASSPDDRALYYGYTF.

The sample holds a few counts of this clonotype. The chain employs TRBV7-2 and TRBJ2-7; TRBD2 agrees at 12 bases. This CDR3 region has 18 residues. Germline V lookup: CDR1 SGHTA, CDR2 FQGNSA. V lost 4 bases to trimming and J lost 0 bases; unmatched junction nucleotides: 10. This CDR3 is CASSSRWTSGDRSYEQYF. CDR3 nucleotide sequence: TGTGCCAGCAGCTCCCGTTGGACTAGCGGGGATCGCTCCTACGAGCAGTACTTC.

This clonotype was seen many times. This chain uses TRBV4-3 with TRBJ2-7; D might be TRBD2 (6 bases). The CDR3 sequence is 15 residues long. Germline CDR1 is LGHNA and CDR2 is YSLEER. The V and J ends lost 1 base and 3 bases respectively, with 13 bases between them. The CDR3 is CASSQGRMEGYEQYF. Here the CDR3 DNA reads TGCGCCAGCAGCCAAGGGAGAATGGAGGGCTACGAGCAGTACTTC.

In its sample, this clonotype was seen many times. The V gene is TRBV6-6, the J gene TRBJ1-1; possible D gene TRBD1, 5 bases. Trimming took off 8 bases at V and 1 base at J, with 11 bases between the two ends. The CDR3 has 13 residues. CDR1 and CDR2 (germline): MNHNY, SVGAGI (reference sequence). The CDR3 nucleotides read TGTGCCAGCCCACAGGCACCGAACACTGAAGCTTTCTTT. This encodes CASPQAPNTEAFF.

This clonotype was recorded a few times. This sequence joins TRBV28 and TRBJ2-1; unclear D gene. The CDR3 spans 13 residues. V was clipped by 6 bases and J by 6 bases, with 12 bases between them. Per the germline V gene, CDR1 is MDHEN and CDR2 is SYDVKM. The CDR3 sequence is CASRKGFSNEQFF. CDR3 DNA: TGTGCCAGCAGGAAAGGGTTTAGCAATGAGCAGTTCTTC.

V usage is TRBV7-9 and J usage is TRBJ2-1, with D tentatively TRBD1 (6 bases). Looked up from germline, CDR1 is SEHNR and CDR2 is FQNEAQ (reference sequence). V lost 1 base and J lost 6, with 10 bases in between. The CDR3 totals 14 residues. This chain's CDR3 is CASSLGGPLNEQFF. CDR3 bases: TGTGCCAGCAGCTTAGGGGGGCCCCTCAATGAGCAGTTCTTC.